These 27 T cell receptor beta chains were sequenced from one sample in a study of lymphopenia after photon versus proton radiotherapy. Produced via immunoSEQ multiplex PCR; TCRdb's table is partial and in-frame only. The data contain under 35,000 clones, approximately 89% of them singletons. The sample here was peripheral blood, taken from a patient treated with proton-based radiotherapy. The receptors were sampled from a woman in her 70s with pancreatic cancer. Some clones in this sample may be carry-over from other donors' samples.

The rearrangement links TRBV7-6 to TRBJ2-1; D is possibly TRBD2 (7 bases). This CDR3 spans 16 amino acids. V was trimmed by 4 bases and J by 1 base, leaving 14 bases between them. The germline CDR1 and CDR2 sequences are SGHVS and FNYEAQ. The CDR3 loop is CASSSVGGGSYNEQFF. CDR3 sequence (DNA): TGTGCCAGCAGCTCAGTAGGGGGAGGGTCCTACAATGAGCAGTTCTTC.

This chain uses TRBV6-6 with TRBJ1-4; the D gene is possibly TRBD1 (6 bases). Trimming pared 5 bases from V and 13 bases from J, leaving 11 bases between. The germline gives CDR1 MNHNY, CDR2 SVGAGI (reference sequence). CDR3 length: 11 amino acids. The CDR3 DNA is TGTGCCAGCAGTGAGACAGGATTACTGTTTTTT. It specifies CASSETGLLFF.

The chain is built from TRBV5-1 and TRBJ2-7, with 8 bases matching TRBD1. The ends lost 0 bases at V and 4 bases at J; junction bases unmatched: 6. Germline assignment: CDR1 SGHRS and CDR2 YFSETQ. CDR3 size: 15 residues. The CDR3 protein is CASSLDGQGIYEQYF. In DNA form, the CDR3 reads TGCGCCAGCAGCTTGGATGGACAGGGTATTTACGAGCAGTACTTC.

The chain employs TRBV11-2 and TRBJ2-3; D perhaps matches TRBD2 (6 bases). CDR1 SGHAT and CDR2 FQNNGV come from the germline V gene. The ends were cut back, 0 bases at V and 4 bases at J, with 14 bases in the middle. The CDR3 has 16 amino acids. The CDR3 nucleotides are TGTGCCAGCAGCTTAGAAGTCGCCGGGAGCGCAGATACGCAGTATTTT. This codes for CASSLEVAGSADTQYF.

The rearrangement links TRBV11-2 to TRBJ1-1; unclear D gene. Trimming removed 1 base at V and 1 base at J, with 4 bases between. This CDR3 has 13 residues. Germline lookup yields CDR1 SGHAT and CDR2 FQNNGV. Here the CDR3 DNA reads TGTGCCAGCAGCTTAGGGGGGAACACTGAAGCTTTCTTT. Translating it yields CASSLGGNTEAFF.

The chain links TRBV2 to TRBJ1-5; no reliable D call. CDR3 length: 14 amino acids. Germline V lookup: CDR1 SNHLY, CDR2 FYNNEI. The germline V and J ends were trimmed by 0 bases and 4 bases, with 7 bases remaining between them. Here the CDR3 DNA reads TGTGCCAGCAGTGAAGCGGCAGATAATCAGCCCCAGCATTTT. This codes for CASSEAADNQPQHF.

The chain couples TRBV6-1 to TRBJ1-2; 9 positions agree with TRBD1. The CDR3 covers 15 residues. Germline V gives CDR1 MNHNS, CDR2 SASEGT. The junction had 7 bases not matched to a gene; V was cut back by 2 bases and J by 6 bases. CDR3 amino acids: CASSERRTGVDGYTF. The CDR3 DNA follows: TGTGCCAGCAGTGAACGGCGGACAGGGGTAGATGGCTACACCTTC.

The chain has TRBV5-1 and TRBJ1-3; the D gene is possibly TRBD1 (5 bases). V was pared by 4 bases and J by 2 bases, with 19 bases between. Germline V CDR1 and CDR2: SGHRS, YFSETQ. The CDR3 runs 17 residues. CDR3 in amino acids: CASSPALGQGAGNTIYF. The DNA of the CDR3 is TGCGCCAGCAGCCCGGCCTTGGGGCAGGGTGCTGGAAACACCATATATTTT.

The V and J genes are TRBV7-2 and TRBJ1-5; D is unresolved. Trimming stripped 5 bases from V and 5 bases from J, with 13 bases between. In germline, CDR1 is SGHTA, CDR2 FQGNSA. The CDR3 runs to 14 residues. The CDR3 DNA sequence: TGTGCCAGCAGCACTTTCCCCAAAGATCAGCCCCAGCATTTT. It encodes CASSTFPKDQPQHF.

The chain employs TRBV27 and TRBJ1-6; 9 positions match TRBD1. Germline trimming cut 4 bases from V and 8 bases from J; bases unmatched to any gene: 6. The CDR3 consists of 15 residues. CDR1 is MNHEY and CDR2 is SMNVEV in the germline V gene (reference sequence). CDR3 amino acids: CASSSAGQGYSPLHF. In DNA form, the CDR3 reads TGTGCCAGCAGTTCAGCGGGACAGGGCTATTCACCCCTCCACTTT.

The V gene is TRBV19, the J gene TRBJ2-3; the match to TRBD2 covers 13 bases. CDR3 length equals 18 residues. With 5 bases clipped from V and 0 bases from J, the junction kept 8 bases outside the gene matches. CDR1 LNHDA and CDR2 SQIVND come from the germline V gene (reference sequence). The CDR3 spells CASSLRTSGSLSTDTQYF. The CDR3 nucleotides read TGTGCCAGTAGTCTCCGGACTAGCGGGAGTTTGAGCACAGATACGCAGTATTTT.

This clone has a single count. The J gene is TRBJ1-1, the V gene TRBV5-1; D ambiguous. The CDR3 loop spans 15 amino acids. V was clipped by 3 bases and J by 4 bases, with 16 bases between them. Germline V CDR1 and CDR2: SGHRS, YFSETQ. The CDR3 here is CASSSGSGFATEAFF. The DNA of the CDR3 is TGCGCCAGCAGCTCGGGGTCGGGGTTCGCCACTGAAGCTTTCTTT.

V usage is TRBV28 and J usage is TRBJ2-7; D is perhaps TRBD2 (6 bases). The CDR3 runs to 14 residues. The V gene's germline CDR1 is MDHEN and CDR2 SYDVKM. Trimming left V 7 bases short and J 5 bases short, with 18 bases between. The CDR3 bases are TGTGCCAGCATGGTCAGACTAGGTGTAGACGAGCAGTACTTC. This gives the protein CASMVRLGVDEQYF.

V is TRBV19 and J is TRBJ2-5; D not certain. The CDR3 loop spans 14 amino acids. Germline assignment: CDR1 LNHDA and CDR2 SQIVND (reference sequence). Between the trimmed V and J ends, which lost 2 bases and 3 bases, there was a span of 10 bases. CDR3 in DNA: TGTGCCAGTAGTATATCTCGGATCGAAGAGACCCAGTACTTC. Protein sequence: CASSISRIEETQYF.

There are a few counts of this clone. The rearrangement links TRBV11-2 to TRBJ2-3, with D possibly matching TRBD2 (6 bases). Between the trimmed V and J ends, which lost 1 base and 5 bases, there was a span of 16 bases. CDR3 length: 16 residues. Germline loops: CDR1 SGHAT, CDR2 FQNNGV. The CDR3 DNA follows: TGTGCCAGCAGCTTAGTCGTCGGGAGTGTAGGAGATACGCAGTATTTT. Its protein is CASSLVVGSVGDTQYF.

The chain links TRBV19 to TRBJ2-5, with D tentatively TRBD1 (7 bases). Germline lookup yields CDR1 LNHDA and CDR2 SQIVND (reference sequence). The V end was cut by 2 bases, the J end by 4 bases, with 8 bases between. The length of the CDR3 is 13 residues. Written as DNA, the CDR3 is TGTGCCAGTAGTATACAGGGGGGAGAGACCCAGTACTTC. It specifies CASSIQGGETQYF.

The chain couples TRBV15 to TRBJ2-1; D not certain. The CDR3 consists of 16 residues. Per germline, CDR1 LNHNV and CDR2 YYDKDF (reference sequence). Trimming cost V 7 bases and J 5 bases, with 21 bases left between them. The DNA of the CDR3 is TGTGCCACCACCGGCGACTGGGGTGGGAAGGACAATGAGCAGTTCTTC. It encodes CATTGDWGGKDNEQFF.

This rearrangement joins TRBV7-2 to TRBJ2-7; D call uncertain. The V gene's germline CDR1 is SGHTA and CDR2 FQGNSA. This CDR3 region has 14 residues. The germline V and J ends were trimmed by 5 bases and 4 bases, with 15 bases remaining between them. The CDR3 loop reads CASSAPEPQYEQYF. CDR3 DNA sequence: TGTGCCAGCAGCGCCCCCGAGCCCCAATACGAGCAGTACTTC.

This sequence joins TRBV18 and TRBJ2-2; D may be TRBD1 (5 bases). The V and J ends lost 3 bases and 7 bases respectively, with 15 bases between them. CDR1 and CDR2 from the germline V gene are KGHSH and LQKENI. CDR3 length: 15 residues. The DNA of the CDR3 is TGTGCCAGCTCACCCACCGGCAGGGATATCGGGGAGCTGTTTTTT. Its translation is CASSPTGRDIGELFF.

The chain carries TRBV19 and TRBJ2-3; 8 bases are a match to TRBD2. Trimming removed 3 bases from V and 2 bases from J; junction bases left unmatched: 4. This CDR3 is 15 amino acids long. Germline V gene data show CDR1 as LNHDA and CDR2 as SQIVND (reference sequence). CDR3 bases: TGTGCCAGTAGTATCGGGGGGGCTCTCACAGATACGCAGTATTTT. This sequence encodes CASSIGGALTDTQYF. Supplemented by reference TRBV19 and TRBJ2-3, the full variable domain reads DGGITQSPKYLFRKEGQNVTLSCEQNLNHDAMYWYRQDPGQGLRLIYYSQIVNDFQKGDIAEGYSVSREKKESFPLTVTSAQKNPTAFYLCASSIGGALTDTQYFGPGTRLTVL.

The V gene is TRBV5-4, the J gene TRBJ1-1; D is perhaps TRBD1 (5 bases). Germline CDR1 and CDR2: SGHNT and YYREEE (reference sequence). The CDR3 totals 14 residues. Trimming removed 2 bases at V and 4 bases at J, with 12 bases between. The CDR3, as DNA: TGTGCCAGCAGCTTCAACCGGGACGGCACTGAAGCTTTCTTT. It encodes CASSFNRDGTEAFF.

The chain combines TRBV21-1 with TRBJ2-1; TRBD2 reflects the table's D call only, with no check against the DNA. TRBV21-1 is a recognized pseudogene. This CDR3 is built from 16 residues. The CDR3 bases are TGTGCCAGCAGCCAAGACGCCGGGCAGCGGCGCAATGAGCAGTTCTTC. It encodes CASSQDAGQRRNEQFF.

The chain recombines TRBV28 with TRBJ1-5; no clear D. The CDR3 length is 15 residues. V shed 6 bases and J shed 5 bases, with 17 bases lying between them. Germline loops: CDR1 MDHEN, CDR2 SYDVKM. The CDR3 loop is CASRKSEQSHQPQHF. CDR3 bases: TGTGCCAGCAGGAAATCCGAACAGTCGCATCAGCCCCAGCATTTT.

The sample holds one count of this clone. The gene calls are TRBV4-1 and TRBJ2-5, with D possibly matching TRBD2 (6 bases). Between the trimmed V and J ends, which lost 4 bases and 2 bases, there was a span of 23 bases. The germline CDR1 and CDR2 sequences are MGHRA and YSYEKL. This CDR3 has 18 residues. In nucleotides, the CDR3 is TGCGCCAGCAGCCGCTTAATACCTCTAGCGTCGCGGCAAGAGACCCAGTACTTC. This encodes CASSRLIPLASRQETQYF.

The CDR3 loop reads CSLTSGRADRWDNEQFF. Here the CDR3 DNA reads TGCAGCCTAACTAGCGGGAGGGCCGATAGGTGGGACAATGAGCAGTTCTTC. The chain has TRBV29-1 and TRBJ2-1, with 13 bases identical to TRBD2. CDR1 and CDR2 from the germline V gene are SQVTM and ANQGSEA. V lost 8 bases and J lost 5; bases outside the gene matches: 15. The CDR3 spans 17 residues.

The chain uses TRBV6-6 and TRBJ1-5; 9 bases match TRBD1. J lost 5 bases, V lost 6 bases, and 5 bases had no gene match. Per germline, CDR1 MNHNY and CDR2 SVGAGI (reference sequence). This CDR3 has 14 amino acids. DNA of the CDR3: TGTGCCAGCAGAAATGGACAGGGGTATCAGCCCCAGCATTTT. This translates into CASRNGQGYQPQHF.

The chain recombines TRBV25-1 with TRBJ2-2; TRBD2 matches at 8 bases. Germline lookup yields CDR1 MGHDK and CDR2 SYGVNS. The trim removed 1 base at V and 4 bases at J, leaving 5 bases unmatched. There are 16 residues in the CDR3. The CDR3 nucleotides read TGTGCCAGCAGTGAATCGAGCGGGAGTGGCACCGGGGAGCTGTTTTTT. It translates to CASSESSGSGTGELFF.